This paragraph reports one TCR beta chain. The data originate from a study of blood T cells in healthy people across ages. The authors ran a second PCR of 7 to 11 cycles using a sample-barcoded 5' primer and a J-beta primer mix. TCRdb reprocessed the 5' RACE reads with MiXCR, giving one entry per CDR3 protein. The repertoire consists of hundreds of thousands of distinct CDR3 sequences, with around 45% occurring once and the leading ten covering roughly 31%. In germline, CDR1 is SGDLS, CDR2 YYNGEE. CDR3 length equals 15 residues. V lost 4 bases and J 5 bases, leaving 18 bases between the germline ends.

The specimen sequenced was blood. The sequence derives from a woman aged 55-69 years in good health. The gene calls are TRBV9 and TRBJ2-5; D might be TRBD2 (6 bases). The CDR3 here is CASSPDDSRGETQYF. CDR3 sequence (DNA): TGTGCCAGCAGCCCGGACGACTCACGGGGGGAGACCCAGTACTTC.